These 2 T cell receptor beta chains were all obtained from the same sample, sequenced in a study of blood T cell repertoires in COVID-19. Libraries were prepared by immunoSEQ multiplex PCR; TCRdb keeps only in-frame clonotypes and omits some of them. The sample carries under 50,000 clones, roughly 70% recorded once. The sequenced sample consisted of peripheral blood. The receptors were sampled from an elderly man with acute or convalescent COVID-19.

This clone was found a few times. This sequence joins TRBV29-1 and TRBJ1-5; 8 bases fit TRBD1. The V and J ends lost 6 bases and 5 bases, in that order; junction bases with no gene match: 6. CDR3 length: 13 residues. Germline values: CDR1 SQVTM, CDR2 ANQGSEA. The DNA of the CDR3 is TGCAGCGTAGCGACAGGGGTGCATCAGCCCCAGCATTTT. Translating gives CSVATGVHQPQHF.

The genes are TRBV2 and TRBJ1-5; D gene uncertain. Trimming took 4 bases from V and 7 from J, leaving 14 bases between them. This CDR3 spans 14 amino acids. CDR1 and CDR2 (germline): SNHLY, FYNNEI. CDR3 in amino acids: CASSGGSREQPQHF. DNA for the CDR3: TGTGCCAGCAGTGGAGGCAGCCGGGAACAGCCCCAGCATTTT.